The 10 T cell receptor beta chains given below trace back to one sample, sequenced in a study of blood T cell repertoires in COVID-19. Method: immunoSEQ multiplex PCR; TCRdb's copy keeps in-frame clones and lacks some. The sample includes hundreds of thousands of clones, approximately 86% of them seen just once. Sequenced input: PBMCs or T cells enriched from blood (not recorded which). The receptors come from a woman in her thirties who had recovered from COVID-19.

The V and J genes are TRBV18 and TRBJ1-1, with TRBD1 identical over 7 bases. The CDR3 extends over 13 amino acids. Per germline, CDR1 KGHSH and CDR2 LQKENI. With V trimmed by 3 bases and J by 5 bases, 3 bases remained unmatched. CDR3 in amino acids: CASSPTGRTEAFF. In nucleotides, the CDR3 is TGTGCCAGCTCACCGACAGGGAGGACTGAAGCTTTCTTT.

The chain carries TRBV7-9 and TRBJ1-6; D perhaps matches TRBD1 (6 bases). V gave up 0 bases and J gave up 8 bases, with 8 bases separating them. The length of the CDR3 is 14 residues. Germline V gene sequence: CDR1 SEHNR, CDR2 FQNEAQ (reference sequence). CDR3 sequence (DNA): TGTGCCAGCAGCTTAGCCAGGGGTCATTCACCCCTCCACTTT. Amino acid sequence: CASSLARGHSPLHF.

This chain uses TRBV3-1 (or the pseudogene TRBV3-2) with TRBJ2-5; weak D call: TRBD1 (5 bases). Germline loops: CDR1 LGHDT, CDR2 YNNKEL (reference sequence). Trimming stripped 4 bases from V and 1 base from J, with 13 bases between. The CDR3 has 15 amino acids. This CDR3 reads CASSPPIDSQETQYF. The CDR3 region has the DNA TGTGCCAGCAGCCCGCCCATAGACAGCCAAGAGACCCAGTACTTC.

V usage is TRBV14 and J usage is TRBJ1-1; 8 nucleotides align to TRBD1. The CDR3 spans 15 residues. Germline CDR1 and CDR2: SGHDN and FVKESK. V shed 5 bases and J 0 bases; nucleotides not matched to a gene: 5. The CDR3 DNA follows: TGTGCCAGCAGCACTTGGACAGGGTTGAACACTGAAGCTTTCTTT. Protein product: CASSTWTGLNTEAFF.

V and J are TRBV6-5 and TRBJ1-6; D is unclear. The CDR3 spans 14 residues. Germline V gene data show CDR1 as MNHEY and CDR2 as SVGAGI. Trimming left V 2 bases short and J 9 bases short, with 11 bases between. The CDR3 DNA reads TGTGCCAGCAGTTACCGGACTGGGGTTTCACCCCTCCACTTT. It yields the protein CASSYRTGVSPLHF.

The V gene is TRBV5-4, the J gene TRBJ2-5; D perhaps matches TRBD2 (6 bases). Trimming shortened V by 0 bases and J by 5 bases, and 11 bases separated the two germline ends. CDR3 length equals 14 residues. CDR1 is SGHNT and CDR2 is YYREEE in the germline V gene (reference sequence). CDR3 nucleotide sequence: TGTGCCAGCAGCTTGGTCGGGGGTAGGGAGACCCAGTACTTC. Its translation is CASSLVGGRETQYF.

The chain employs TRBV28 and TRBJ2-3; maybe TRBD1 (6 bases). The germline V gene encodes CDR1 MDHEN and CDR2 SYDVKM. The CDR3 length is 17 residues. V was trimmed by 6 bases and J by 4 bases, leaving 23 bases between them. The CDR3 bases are TGTGCCAGCAGGCCGGGACACCAGGAATGGGGTGCAGATACGCAGTATTTT. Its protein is CASRPGHQEWGADTQYF.

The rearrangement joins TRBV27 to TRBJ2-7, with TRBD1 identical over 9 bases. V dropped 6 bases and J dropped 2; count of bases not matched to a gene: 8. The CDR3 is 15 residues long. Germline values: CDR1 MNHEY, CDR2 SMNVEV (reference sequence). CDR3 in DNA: TGTGCCAGCAGCTTGGGGACAGGGAAGACCTACGAGCAGTACTTC. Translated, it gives CASSLGTGKTYEQYF.

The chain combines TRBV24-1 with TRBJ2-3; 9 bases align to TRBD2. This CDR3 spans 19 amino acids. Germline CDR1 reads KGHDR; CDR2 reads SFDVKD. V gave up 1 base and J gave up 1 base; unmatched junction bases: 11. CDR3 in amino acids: CATSDFLAGNHLRTDTQYF. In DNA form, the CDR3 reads TGTGCCACCAGTGATTTTCTAGCGGGGAACCATTTGCGCACAGATACGCAGTATTTT.

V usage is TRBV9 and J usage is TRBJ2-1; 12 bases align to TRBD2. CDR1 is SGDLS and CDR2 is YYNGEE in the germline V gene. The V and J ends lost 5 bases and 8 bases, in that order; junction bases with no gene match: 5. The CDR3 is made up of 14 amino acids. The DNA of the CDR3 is TGTGCCAGCAGGACTAGCGGGAGCATCGATGAGCAGTTCTTC. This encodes CASRTSGSIDEQFF.